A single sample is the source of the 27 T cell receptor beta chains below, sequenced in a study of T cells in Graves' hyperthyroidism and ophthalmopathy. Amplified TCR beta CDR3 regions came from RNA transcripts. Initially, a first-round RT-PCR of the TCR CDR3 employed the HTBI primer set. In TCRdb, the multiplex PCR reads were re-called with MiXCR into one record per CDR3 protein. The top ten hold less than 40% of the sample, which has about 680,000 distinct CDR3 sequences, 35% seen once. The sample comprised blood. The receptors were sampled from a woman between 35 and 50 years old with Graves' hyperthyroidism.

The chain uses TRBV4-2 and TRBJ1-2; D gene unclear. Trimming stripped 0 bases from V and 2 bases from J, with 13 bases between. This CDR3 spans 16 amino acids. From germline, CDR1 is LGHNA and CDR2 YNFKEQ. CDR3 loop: CASSQEFHQENYGYTF. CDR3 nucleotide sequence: TGTGCCAGCAGCCAAGAGTTTCACCAAGAAAACTATGGCTACACCTTC.

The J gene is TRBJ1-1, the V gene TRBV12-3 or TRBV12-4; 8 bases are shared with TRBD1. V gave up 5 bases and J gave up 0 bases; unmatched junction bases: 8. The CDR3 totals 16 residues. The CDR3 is CASSVRGPALNTEAFF. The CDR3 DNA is TGTGCCAGCAGTGTCAGGGGGCCGGCCTTGAACACTGAAGCTTTCTTT.

CDR3 nucleotides: TGTGCCAGCAGCTTGGTTTCTGGGACAGGGCTCTTTGAAAAACTGTTTTTT. Encoded protein: CASSLVSGTGLFEKLFF. The gene calls are TRBV5-6 and TRBJ1-4; 9 nucleotides agree with TRBD1. V lost 0 bases to trimming and J lost 7 bases; unmatched junction nucleotides: 10. The CDR3 sequence is 17 residues long. CDR1 is SGHDT, CDR2 YYEEEE, per germline.

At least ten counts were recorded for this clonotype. The CDR3 DNA sequence: TGTGCCAGCAGTTATCAGGGCGGGACGTCCTACGAGCAGTACTTC. This encodes CASSYQGGTSYEQYF. The V call is TRBV2, the J call TRBJ2-7; TRBD2 might be the D (6 bases). CDR1 and CDR2 (germline): SNHLY, FYNNEI. This CDR3 has 15 residues. Trimming left V 5 bases short and J 1 base short, with 15 bases between.

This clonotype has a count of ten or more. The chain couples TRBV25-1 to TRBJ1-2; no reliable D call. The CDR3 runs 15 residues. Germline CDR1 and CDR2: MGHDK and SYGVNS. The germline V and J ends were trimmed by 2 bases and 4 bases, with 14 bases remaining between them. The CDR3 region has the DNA TGTGCCAGCAGTGAAATCGCGGCAGGCCGCTATGGCTACACCTTC. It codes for CASSEIAAGRYGYTF.

CDR3 coding DNA: TGTGCTAGTGGTCCCCGGACAGGGCGCGTCTATAATTCACCCCTCCACTTT. Translating gives CASGPRTGRVYNSPLHF. The chain combines TRBV12-5 with TRBJ1-6; 8 bases map to TRBD1. From germline, CDR1 is LGHNT and CDR2 FRNRAP. This CDR3 contains 17 residues. Trimming took 5 bases from V and 3 from J; bases not matched to a gene: 9.

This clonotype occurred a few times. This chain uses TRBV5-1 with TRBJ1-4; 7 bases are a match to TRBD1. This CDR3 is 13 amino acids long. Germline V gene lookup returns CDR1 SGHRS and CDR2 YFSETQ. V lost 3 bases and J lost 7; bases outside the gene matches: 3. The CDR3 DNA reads TGCGCCAGCAGCTACGGACAGGCTGAAAAACTGTTTTTT. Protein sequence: CASSYGQAEKLFF.

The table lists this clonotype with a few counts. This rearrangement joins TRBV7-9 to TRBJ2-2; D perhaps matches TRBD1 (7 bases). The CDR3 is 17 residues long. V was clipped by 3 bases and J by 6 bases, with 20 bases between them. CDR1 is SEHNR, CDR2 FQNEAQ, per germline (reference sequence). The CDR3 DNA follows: TGTGCCAGCAGCTTGGAGGGGGCTTCCCGGGTCGCCGGGGAGCTGTTTTTT. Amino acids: CASSLEGASRVAGELFF.

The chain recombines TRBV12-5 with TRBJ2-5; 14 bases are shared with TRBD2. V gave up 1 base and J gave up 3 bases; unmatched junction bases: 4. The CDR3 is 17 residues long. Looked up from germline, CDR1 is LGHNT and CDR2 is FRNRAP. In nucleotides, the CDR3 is TGTGCTAGTGGTTTGGGAAGGGGACTAGCGGGAGAAGAGACCCAGTACTTC. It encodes CASGLGRGLAGEETQYF.

The CDR3 DNA sequence: TGTGCCACCAGTGCCCCTGGAGGATCTTCCGAGCAGTACTTC. Translating gives CATSAPGGSSEQYF. The chain links TRBV24-1 to TRBJ2-7, with a possible D match to TRBD2 (5 bases). Germline values: CDR1 KGHDR, CDR2 SFDVKD. With 5 bases removed from V and 6 bases from J, the gap between germline ends came to 16 bases. The CDR3 runs to 14 residues.

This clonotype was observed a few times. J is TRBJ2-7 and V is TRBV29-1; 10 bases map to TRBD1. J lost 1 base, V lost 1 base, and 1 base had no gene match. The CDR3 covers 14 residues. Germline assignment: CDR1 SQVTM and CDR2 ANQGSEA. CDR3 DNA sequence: TGCAGCGTTGAAGGGGACAGGGGATCCTACGAGCAGTACTTC. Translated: CSVEGDRGSYEQYF.

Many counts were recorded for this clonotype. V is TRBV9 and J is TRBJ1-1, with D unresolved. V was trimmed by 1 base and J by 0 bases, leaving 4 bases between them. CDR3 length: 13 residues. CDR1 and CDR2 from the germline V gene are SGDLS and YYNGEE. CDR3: CASSVSLNTEAFF. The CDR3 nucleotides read TGTGCCAGCAGCGTAAGTTTGAACACTGAAGCTTTCTTT.

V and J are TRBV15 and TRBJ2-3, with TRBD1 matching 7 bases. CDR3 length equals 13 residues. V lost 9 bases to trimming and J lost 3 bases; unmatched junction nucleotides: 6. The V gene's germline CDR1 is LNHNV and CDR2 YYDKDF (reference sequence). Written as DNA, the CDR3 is TGTGCCACAAAGACAGGGAGAACAGATACGCAGTATTTT. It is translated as CATKTGRTDTQYF.

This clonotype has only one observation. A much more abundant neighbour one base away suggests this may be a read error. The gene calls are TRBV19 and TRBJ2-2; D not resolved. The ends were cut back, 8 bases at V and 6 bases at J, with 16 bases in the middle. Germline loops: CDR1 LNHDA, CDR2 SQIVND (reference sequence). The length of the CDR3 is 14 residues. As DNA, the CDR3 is TGTGCCAGTGGTAGACCGGATCACGCCGGGGAGCTGTTTTTT. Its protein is CASGRPDHAGELFF.

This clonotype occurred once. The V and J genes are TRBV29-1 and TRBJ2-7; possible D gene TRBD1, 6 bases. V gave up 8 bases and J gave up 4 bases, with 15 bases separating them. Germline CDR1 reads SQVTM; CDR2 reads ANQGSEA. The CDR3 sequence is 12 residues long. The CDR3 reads CSSDSPRYEQYF. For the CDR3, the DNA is TGCAGCTCGGACAGTCCTCGGTACGAGCAGTACTTC.

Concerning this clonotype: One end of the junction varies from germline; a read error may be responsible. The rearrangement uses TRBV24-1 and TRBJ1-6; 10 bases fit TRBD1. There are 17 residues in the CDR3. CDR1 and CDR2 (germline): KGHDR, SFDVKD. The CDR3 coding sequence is TGTGCCAGCAGTTATAGTGACAGGGGGCTTAATAATTCACCCCTCCACTTT. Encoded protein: CASSYSDRGLNNSPLHF.

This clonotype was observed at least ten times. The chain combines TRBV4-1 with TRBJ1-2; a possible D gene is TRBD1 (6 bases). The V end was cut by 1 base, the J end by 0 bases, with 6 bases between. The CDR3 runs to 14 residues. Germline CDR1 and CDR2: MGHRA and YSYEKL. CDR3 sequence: CASSQAGANYGYTF. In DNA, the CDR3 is TGCGCCAGCAGCCAAGCAGGGGCTAACTATGGCTACACCTTC.

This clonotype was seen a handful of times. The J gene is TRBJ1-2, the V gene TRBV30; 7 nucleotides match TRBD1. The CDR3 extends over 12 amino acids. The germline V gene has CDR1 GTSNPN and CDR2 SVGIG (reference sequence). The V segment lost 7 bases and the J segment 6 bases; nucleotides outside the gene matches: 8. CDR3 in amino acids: CASRDRVDGYTF. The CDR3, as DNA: TGTGCCTCCCGTGACAGGGTCGATGGCTACACCTTC.

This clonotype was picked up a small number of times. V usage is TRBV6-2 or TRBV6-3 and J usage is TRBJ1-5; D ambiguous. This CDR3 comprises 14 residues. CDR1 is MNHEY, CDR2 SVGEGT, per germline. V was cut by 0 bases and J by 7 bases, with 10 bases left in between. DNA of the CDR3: TGTGCCAGCAGTTACTCACTGGGGTACCAGCCCCAGCATTTT. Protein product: CASSYSLGYQPQHF.

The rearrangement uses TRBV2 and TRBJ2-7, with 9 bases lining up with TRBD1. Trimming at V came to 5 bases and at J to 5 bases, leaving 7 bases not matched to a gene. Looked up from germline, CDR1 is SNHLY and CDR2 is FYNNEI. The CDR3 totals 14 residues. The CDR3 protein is CASSYGTGQDEQYF. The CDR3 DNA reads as TGTGCCAGCAGTTACGGGACAGGGCAAGACGAGCAGTACTTC.

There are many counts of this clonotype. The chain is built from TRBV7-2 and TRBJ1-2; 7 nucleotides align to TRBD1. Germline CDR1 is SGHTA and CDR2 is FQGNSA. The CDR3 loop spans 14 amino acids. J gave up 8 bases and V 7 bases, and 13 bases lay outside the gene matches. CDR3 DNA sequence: TGTGCCAGCAATCGAGAACAGGGGTCCGGAGGCTACACCTTC. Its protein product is CASNREQGSGGYTF.

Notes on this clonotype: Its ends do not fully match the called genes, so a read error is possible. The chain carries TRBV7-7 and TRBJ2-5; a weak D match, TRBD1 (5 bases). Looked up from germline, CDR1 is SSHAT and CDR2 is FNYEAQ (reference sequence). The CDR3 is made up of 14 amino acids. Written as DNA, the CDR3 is TGTGCTAGCAGCTTAGTGGGGCTCCTAGAGGCCCAGTACTTC. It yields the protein CASSLVGLLEAQYF.

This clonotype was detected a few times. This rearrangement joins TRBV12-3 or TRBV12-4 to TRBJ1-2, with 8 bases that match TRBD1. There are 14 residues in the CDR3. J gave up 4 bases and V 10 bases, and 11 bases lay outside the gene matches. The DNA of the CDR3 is TGTGCCAACCCCCAGGGGGCCGCGGGCTATGGCTACACCTTC. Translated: CANPQGAAGYGYTF.

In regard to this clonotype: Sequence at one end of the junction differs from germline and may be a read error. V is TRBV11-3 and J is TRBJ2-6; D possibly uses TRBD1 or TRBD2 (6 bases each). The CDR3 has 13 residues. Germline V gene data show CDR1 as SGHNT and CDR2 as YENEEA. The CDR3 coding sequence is TGTGCCAGCAGCTTAGCGGGGGCCAACGTCTTGTCTTTC. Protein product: CASSLAGANVLSF. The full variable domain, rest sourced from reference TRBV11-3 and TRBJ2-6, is EAGVVQSPRYKIIEKKQPVAFWCNPISGHNTLYWYLQNLGQGPELLIRYENEEAVDDSQLPKDRFSAERLKGVDSTLKIQPAELGDSAVYLCASSLAGANVLSFGAGSRLTVL.

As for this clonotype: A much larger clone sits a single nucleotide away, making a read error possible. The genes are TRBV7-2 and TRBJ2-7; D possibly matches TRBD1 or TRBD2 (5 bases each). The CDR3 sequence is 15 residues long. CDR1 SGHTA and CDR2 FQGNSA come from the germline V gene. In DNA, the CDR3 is TGTGCCAGCAGCTTAGAGGGGACGGAGAACTACGGGCAGTACTTC. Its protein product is CASSLEGTENYGQYF.

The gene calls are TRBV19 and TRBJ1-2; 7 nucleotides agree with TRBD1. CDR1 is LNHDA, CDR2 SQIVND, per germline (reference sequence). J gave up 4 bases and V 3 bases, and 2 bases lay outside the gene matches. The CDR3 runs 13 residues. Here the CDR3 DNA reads TGTGCCAGTAGTATCTGGACAGGCTATGGCTACACCTTC. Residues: CASSIWTGYGYTF.

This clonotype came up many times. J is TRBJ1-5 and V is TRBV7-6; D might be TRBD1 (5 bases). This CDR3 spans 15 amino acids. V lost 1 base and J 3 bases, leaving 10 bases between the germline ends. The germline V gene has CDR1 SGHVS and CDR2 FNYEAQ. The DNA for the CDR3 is TGTGCCAGCAGCTTAGGTCGGGGGATCAATCAGCCCCAGCATTTT. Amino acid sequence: CASSLGRGINQPQHF.